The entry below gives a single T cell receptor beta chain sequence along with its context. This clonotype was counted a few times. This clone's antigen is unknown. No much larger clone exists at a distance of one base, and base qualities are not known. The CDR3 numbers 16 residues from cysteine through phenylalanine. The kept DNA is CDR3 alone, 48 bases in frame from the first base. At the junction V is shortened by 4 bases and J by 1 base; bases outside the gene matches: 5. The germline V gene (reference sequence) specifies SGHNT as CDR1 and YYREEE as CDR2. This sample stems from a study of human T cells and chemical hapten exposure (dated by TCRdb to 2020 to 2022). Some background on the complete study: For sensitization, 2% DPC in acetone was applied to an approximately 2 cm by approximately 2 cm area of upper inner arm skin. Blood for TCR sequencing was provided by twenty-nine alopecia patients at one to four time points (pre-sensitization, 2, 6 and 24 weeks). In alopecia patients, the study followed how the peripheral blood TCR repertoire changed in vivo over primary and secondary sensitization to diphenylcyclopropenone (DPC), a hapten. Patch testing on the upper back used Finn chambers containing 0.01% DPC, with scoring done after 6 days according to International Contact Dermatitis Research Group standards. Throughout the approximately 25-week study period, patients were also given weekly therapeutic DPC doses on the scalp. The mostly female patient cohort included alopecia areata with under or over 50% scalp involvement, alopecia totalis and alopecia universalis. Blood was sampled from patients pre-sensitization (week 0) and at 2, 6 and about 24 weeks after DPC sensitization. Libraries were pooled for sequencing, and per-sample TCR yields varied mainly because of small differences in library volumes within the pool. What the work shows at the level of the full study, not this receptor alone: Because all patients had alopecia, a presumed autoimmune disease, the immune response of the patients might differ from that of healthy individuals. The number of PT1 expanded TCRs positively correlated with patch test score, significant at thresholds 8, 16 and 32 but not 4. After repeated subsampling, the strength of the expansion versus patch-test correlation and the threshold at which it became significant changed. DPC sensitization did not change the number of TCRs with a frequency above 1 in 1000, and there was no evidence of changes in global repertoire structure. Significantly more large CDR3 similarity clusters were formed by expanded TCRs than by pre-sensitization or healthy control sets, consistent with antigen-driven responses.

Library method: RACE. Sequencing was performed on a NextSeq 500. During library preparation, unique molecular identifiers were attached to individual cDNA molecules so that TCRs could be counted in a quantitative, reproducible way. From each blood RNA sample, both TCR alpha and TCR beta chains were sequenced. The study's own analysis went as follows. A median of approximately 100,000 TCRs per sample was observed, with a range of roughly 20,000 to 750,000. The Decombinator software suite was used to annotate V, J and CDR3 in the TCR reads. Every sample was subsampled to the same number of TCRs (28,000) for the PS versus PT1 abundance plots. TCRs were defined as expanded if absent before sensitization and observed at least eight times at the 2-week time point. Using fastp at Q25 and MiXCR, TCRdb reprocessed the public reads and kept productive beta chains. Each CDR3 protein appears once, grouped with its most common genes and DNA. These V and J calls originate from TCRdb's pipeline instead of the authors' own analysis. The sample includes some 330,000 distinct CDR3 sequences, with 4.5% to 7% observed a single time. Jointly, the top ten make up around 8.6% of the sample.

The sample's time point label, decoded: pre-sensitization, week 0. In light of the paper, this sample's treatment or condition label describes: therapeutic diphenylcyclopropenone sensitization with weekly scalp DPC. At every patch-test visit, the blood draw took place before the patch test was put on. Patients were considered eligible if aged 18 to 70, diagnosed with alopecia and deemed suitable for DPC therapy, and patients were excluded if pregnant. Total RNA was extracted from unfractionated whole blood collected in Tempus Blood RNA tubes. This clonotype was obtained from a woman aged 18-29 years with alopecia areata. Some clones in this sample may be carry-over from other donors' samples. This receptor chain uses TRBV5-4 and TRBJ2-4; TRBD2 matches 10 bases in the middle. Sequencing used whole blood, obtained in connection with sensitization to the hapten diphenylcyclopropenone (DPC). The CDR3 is CASSPMTSGAKNIQYF. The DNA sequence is TGTGCCAGCAGCCCAATGACTAGCGGGGCCAAAAACATTCAGTACTTC.